The T cell receptor (beta chain) under discussion was sequenced for a study of identical twins. TCRdb called the 5' RACE reads again in MiXCR, with one record for every CDR3 protein. The profile shows about 240,000 distinct CDR3 sequences, roughly a tenth of them singletons. In its sample, this clonotype was seen a few times. Its antigen is still unknown. V was cut by 3 bases and J by 2 bases, with 11 bases left in between. The length of the CDR3 is 14 residues. Notes on the study in general: The abundant beta clonotypes from cord blood had fewer insertions, and memory repertoires had none of this. Excess low generation probability was seen in twin-shared out-of-frame alpha sequences. Models underestimated out-of-frame TCR alpha sharing in monozygotic twins.

Everyone who donated was a healthy Caucasian. The receptor comes from a man aged 50-60 years in good health. The rearrangement joins TRBV12-3 or TRBV12-4 to TRBJ2-7, with a weak D call TRBD1 (6 bases). The sequenced sample was memory T cells sorted from blood. The CDR3 protein is CASSFWDTTYEQYF. The DNA for the CDR3 is TGTGCCAGCAGTTTCTGGGACACTACCTACGAGCAGTACTTC.